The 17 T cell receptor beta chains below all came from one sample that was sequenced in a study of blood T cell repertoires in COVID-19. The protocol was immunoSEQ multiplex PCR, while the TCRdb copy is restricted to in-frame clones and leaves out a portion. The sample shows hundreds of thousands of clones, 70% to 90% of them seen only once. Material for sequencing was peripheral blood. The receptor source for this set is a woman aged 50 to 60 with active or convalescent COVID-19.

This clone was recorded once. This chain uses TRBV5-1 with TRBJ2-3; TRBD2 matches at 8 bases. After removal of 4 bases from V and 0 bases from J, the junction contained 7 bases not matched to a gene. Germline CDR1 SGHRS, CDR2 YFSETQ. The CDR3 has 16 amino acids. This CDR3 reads CASSPGTSPSTDTQYF. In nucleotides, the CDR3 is TGCGCCAGCAGCCCGGGGACTAGTCCCAGCACAGATACGCAGTATTTT.

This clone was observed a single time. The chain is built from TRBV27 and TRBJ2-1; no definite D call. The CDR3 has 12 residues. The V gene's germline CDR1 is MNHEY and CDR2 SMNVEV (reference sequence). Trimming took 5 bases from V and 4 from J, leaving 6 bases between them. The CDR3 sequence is CASSPRYNEQFF. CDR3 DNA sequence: TGTGCCAGCAGTCCCCGGTACAATGAGCAGTTCTTC.

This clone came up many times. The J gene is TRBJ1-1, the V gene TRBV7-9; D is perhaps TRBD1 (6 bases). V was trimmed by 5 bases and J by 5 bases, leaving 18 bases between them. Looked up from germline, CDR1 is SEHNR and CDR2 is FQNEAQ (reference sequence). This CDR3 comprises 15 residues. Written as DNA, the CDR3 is TGTGCCAGCAGCCCTCGGGACAAGTTACGGACTGAAGCTTTCTTT. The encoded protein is CASSPRDKLRTEAFF.

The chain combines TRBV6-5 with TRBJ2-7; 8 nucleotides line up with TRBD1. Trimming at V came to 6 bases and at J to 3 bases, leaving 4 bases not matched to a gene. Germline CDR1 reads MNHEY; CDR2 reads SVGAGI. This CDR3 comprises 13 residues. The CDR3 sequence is CASSRDRHYEQYF. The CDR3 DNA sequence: TGTGCCAGCAGCAGGGACAGGCACTACGAGCAGTACTTC.

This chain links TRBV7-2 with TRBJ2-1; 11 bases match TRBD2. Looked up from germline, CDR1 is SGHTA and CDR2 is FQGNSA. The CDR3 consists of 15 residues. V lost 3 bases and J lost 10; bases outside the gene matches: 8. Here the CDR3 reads CASSFVAGGPGEQFF. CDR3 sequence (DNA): TGTGCCAGCAGCTTTGTAGCGGGAGGGCCGGGGGAGCAGTTCTTC.

This chain's CDR3 is CASSPRLAGGAYEQYF. DNA of the CDR3: TGCGCCAGCAGCCCCCGACTAGCGGGAGGGGCCTACGAGCAGTACTTC. This rearrangement joins TRBV5-1 to TRBJ2-7; 14 nucleotides align to TRBD2. V trimming: 4 bases; J trimming: 2 bases; junction bases outside the gene matches: 5. The germline CDR1 and CDR2 sequences are SGHRS and YFSETQ. The CDR3 consists of 16 residues.

CDR3 region: CASSLRGKSDEQYF. The CDR3 DNA follows: TGTGCCAGCAGCTTACGAGGGAAGAGCGACGAGCAGTACTTC. The chain couples TRBV7-2 to TRBJ2-7, with a possible D match to TRBD2 (5 bases). The CDR3 loop spans 14 amino acids. The V end was cut by 2 bases, the J end by 5 bases, with 13 bases between. Germline CDR1 is SGHTA and CDR2 is FQGNSA. The full variable domain, completed using reference TRBV7-2 and TRBJ2-7, is GAGVSQSPSNKVTEKGKDVELRCDPISGHTALYWYRQSLGQGLEFLIYFQGNSAPDKSGLPSDRFSAERTGGSVSTLTIQRTQQEDSAVYLCASSLRGKSDEQYFGPGTRLTVT.

For the CDR3, the DNA is TGTGCCAGCTCACCCCGACAGGGAAAAGGCGAAAAACTGTTTTTT. It is translated as CASSPRQGKGEKLFF. The chain joins TRBV18 to TRBJ1-4; the match to TRBD1 covers 7 bases. CDR1 and CDR2 (germline): KGHSH, LQKENI. CDR3 length equals 15 residues. With V trimmed by 3 bases and J by 8 bases, 9 bases remained unmatched.

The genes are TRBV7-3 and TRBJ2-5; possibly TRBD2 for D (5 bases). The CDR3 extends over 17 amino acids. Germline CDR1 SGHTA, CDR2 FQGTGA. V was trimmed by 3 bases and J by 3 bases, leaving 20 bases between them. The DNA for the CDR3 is TGTGCCAGCAGCTTTCTAGGAAGGGTGAGAGCGGAAGAGACCCAGTACTTC. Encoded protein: CASSFLGRVRAEETQYF.

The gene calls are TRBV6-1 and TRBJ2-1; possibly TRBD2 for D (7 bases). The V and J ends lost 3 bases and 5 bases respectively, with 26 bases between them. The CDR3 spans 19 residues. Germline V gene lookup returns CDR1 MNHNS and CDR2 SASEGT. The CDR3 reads CASSEGGGGSRSWNNEQFF. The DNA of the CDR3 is TGTGCCAGCAGTGAGGGGGGCGGGGGTTCCCGGAGTTGGAACAATGAGCAGTTCTTC.

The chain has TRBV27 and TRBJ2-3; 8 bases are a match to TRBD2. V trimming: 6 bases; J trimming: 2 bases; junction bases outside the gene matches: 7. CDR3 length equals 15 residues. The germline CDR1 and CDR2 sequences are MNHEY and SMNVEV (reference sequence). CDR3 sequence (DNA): TGTGCCAGCAGGCTCCCGGGAGGGATCACAGATACGCAGTATTTT. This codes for CASRLPGGITDTQYF.

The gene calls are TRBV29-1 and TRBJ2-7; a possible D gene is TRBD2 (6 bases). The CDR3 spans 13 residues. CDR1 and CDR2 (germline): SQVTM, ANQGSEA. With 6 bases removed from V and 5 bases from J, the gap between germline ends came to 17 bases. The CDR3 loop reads CSVAVGGSHEQYF. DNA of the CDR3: TGCAGCGTGGCTGTCGGGGGTAGCCACGAGCAGTACTTC.

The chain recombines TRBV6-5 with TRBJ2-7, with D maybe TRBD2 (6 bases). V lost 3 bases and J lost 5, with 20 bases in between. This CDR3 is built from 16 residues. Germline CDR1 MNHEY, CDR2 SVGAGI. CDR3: CASSYHISGGRNEQYF. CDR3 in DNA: TGTGCCAGCAGTTATCACATATCCGGGGGACGCAACGAGCAGTACTTC.

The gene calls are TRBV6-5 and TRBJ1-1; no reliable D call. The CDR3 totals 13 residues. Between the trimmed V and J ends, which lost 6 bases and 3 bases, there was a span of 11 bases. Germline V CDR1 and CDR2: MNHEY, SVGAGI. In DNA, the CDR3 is TGTGCCAGCAGGGAGGACGCCTACACTGAAGCTTTCTTT. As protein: CASREDAYTEAFF.

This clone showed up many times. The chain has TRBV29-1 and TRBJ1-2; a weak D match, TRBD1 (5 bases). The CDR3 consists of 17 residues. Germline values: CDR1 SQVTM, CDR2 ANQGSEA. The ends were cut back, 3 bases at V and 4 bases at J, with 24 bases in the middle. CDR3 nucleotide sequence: TGCAGCGTTGACCCCCAGTTCGGCAGGGATGTTTTCTATGGCTACACCTTC. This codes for CSVDPQFGRDVFYGYTF.

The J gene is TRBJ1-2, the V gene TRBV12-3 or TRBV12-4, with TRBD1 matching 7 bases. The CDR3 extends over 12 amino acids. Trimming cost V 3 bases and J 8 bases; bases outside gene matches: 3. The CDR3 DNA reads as TGTGCCAGCAGTTTCCGACAGGGCGGCTACACCTTC. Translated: CASSFRQGGYTF.

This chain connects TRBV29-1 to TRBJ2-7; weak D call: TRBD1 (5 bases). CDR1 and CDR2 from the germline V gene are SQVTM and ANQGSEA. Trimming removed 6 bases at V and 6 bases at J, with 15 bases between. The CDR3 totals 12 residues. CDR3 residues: CSVGSQGREQYF. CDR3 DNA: TGCAGCGTAGGGTCCCAGGGCCGCGAGCAGTACTTC.